This T cell receptor (beta chain) was captured in a study of early T cells in non-severe SARS-CoV-2 infection. Study background: Sequencing targeted bulk RNA from unsorted whole blood, leaving chains unpaired.

Per germline, CDR1 LNHDA and CDR2 SQIVND (reference sequence). V lost 11 bases and J 2 bases, leaving 10 bases between the germline ends. This CDR3 region has 12 residues. Individual cDNA molecules received unique molecular identifiers. MiXCR, applied by TCRdb to the 5' RACE reads, yields one record per CDR3 protein. Among 45,000 to 60,000 distinct CDR3 sequences listed, approximately 9.9% were seen once. This clonotype was recorded many times. The receptor's source is an adult who was a healthcare worker with PCR-confirmed SARS-CoV-2 infection or an uninfected control (not recorded which). The chain recombines TRBV19 with TRBJ1-5; D may be TRBD1 (5 bases). What was sequenced was whole blood. The CDR3 nucleotides are TGTGCCTGCCGGGACGGCAATCAGCCCCAGCATTTT. It specifies CACRDGNQPQHF.